This T cell receptor beta chain was retrieved from a study of spatial heterogeneity in lung cancer. Looking at the study overall: Detected sequences consistently included more beta-chain ones than alpha-chain ones.

Each TCR cDNA molecule bore a unique molecular identifier. TCRdb analysed the 5' RACE reads with MiXCR anew, one entry per CDR3 protein. In the table there are around 74,000 distinct CDR3 sequences, about 14% of which are singletons. Stated time point: sample taken at primary tumor resection. Frozen PBMC, nontumor lung or tumor provided whole RNA, which was sequenced unsorted. CDR3 length: 12 residues. Germline assignment: CDR1 DFQATT and CDR2 SNEGSKA (reference sequence). Germline trimming cut 5 bases from V and 6 bases from J; bases unmatched to any gene: 4. The chain recombines TRBV20-1 with TRBJ2-3, with TRBD1 matching 8 bases. The receptor comes from a male donor with early-stage non-small cell lung cancer. The sequenced sample was PBMCs, obtained at surgery. CDR3 loop: CSAPGQGDTQYF. The CDR3 nucleotides are TGCAGTGCTCCCGGACAGGGCGATACGCAGTATTTT.